This is a list of T cell receptor beta chains from one sample in a study of control samples from healthy donors and cancer patients. Sequencing was performed with immunoSEQ multiplex PCR; in TCRdb, only in-frame clones are kept and a portion is missing. The data contain under 450,000 clones, 90% of them singletons. Sequencing was done on a sample of PBMCs. All receptors derive from a man aged 40-49 years with head and neck cancer. CDR3s include the opening cysteine and the closing phenylalanine or tryptophan. The order of the fields is J gene, D gene, V gene, clone size, CDR3 protein, CDR3 DNA. A D gene is named only where the DNA matches it firmly. Expanded clones are given a class, and other clones once, few, many or no size at all.

J: TRBJ1-4
D: -
V: TRBV29-1
size: -
CDR3: CSVLGDRDNEKLFF
DNA: TGCAGCGTGCTTGGGGATCGGGATAATGAAAAACTGTTTTTT

J: TRBJ1-5
D: TRBD1
V: TRBV11-2
size: -
CDR3: CASSRDSVSNQPQHF
DNA: TGTGCCAGCAGCCGGGACAGCGTTAGCAATCAGCCCCAGCATTTT

J: TRBJ2-7
D: -
V: TRBV4-3
size: -
CDR3: CASSQDFRDYEQYF
DNA: TGCGCCAGCAGCCAAGATTTTCGGGACTACGAGCAGTACTTC

J: TRBJ2-2
D: TRBD2
V: TRBV3-1/TRBV3-2
size: -
CDR3: CASTRGGEAGELFF
DNA: TGTGCCAGCACCCGGGGGGGTGAGGCCGGGGAGCTGTTTTTT

J: TRBJ1-2
D: -
V: TRBV7-2
size: -
CDR3: CASSLGWAGMMDYGYTF
DNA: TGTGCCAGCAGCCTAGGCTGGGCAGGGATGATGGACTATGGCTACACCTTC

J: TRBJ1-3
D: TRBD1
V: TRBV9
size: -
CDR3: CASSAQGQGFSGNTIYF
DNA: TGTGCCAGCAGCGCCCAGGGACAGGGGTTCTCTGGAAACACCATATATTTT

J: TRBJ1-2
D: -
V: TRBV5-6
size: once
CDR3: CASSFGRGGYGYTF
DNA: TGTGCCAGCAGCTTCGGCCGCGGTGGCTATGGCTACACCTTC

J: TRBJ1-2
D: -
V: TRBV29-1
size: -
CDR3: CSADVGLNYGYTF
DNA: TGCAGCGCCGACGTTGGCCTTAACTATGGCTACACCTTC

J: TRBJ1-4
D: TRBD1
V: TRBV6-5
size: -
CDR3: CASSPQGAGEKLFF
DNA: TGTGCCAGCAGTCCACAGGGGGCAGGGGAAAAACTGTTTTTT

J: TRBJ2-3
D: TRBD1
V: TRBV11-3
size: few
CDR3: CASSLTLGQGSTDTQYF
DNA: TGTGCCAGCAGCTTAACCCTGGGACAGGGGAGCACAGATACGCAGTATTTT

J: TRBJ1-4
D: -
V: TRBV4-1
size: -
CDR3: CASSQDLARSNEKLFF
DNA: TGCGCCAGCAGCCAAGATTTAGCGCGCTCTAATGAAAAACTGTTTTTT

J: TRBJ2-1
D: TRBD2
V: TRBV6-2/TRBV6-3
size: -
CDR3: CASSPNSGSHNEQFF
DNA: TGTGCCAGCAGTCCCAATAGCGGGAGCCACAATGAGCAGTTCTTC

J: TRBJ2-7
D: -
V: TRBV19
size: -
CDR3: CASSIRSTESGRSYEQYF
DNA: TGTGCCAGTAGTATTCGGTCCACGGAATCAGGGCGCTCCTACGAGCAGTACTTC

J: TRBJ2-7
D: -
V: TRBV27
size: -
CDR3: CASSFGRRGYEQYF
DNA: TGTGCCAGCAGTTTTGGGCGACGTGGGTACGAGCAGTACTTC

J: TRBJ1-2
D: TRBD1
V: TRBV7-8
size: -
CDR3: CASSLGTGEGYTF
DNA: TGTGCCAGCAGCCTCGGGACAGGGGAAGGCTACACCTTC

J: TRBJ1-5
D: -
V: TRBV3-1/TRBV3-2
size: -
CDR3: CASSQDLTGSRPQHF
DNA: TGTGCCAGCAGCCAAGATCTAACTGGGTCGCGGCCCCAGCATTTT

J: TRBJ2-7
D: -
V: TRBV15
size: -
CDR3: CATSSWGALESSYEQYF
DNA: TGTGCCACCAGCAGCTGGGGGGCACTTGAGTCCTCCTACGAGCAGTACTTC

J: TRBJ1-2
D: -
V: TRBV29-1
size: -
CDR3: CSVGEDSGYTF
DNA: TGCAGCGTCGGGGAGGACTCAGGCTACACCTTC

J: TRBJ1-2
D: TRBD1
V: TRBV24-1
size: -
CDR3: CATSDSGTGNAHYGYTF
DNA: TGTGCCACCAGTGATTCCGGGACAGGGAACGCCCACTATGGCTACACCTTC

J: TRBJ1-4
D: -
V: TRBV9
size: -
CDR3: CASSPLVGEGEKLFF
DNA: TGTGCCAGCAGCCCTCTGGTGGGCGAGGGTGAAAAACTGTTTTTT

J: TRBJ1-3
D: TRBD1
V: TRBV18
size: -
CDR3: CASSSQGLEGAMGYTIYF
DNA: TGTGCCAGCTCATCACAGGGACTCGAGGGGGCCATGGGATACACCATATATTTT

J: TRBJ2-5
D: TRBD1
V: TRBV27
size: -
CDR3: CASRQGTGNPETQYF
DNA: TGTGCCAGCAGGCAGGGGACAGGGAATCCAGAGACCCAGTACTTC

J: TRBJ2-5
D: TRBD1
V: TRBV11-1
size: few
CDR3: CASSFRLGGGETQYF
DNA: TGTGCCAGCAGCTTTCGGCTAGGGGGCGGAGAGACCCAGTACTTC

J: TRBJ1-3
D: -
V: TRBV4-3
size: once
CDR3: CASSQGTPGSGNTIYF
DNA: TGCGCCAGCAGCCAAGGTACCCCAGGGTCTGGAAACACCATATATTTT

J: TRBJ2-7
D: -
V: TRBV7-9
size: -
CDR3: CASSFSAGSSYEQYF
DNA: TGTGCCAGCAGCTTCTCAGCAGGGTCCTCCTACGAGCAGTACTTC

J: TRBJ1-2
D: TRBD1
V: TRBV27
size: -
CDR3: CASTGATDYGYTF
DNA: TGTGCCAGTACAGGGGCGACGGACTATGGCTACACCTTC

J: TRBJ2-7
D: -
V: TRBV10-3
size: -
CDR3: CAISEEGGPYEQYF
DNA: TGTGCCATCAGTGAAGAGGGGGGACCCTACGAGCAGTACTTC

J: TRBJ1-5
D: -
V: TRBV28
size: -
CDR3: CASSLLSGFSNQPQHF
DNA: TGTGCCAGCAGTTTATTATCAGGGTTCAGCAATCAGCCCCAGCATTTT

J: TRBJ1-1
D: -
V: TRBV7-9
size: -
CDR3: CASSPRTLGDTEAFF
DNA: TGTGCCAGCAGCCCCCGGACCCTCGGAGACACTGAAGCTTTCTTT

J: TRBJ2-1
D: -
V: TRBV14
size: -
CDR3: CASSQGGYYNEQFF
DNA: TGTGCCAGCAGCCAGGGGGGTTACTACAATGAGCAGTTCTTC

J: TRBJ2-3
D: TRBD1
V: TRBV6-5
size: -
CDR3: CASSYGSGGLPNTQYF
DNA: TGTGCCAGCAGTTACGGGTCAGGGGGCCTTCCGAATACGCAGTATTTT

J: TRBJ1-4
D: -
V: TRBV3-1/TRBV3-2
size: -
CDR3: CASSQRGGEKLFF
DNA: TGTGCCAGCAGCCAACGGGGGGGTGAAAAACTGTTTTTT

J: TRBJ2-1
D: -
V: TRBV7-2
size: -
CDR3: CASSLVPREVRNEQFF
DNA: TGTGCCAGCAGCTTAGTACCCAGGGAGGTAAGGAATGAGCAGTTCTTC

J: TRBJ2-7
D: TRBD1
V: TRBV7-2
size: -
CDR3: CASSRGQGVGSEQYF
DNA: TGTGCCAGCAGCAGGGGACAGGGGGTAGGATCCGAGCAGTACTTC

J: TRBJ1-6
D: -
V: TRBV11-2
size: -
CDR3: CASSLLFNGGRNSPLHF
DNA: TGTGCCAGCAGCTTATTGTTTAATGGGGGTCGGAATTCACCCCTCCACTTT

J: TRBJ2-1
D: TRBD2
V: TRBV19
size: -
CDR3: CASSTSGGSYNEQFF
DNA: TGTGCCAGTAGTACTAGCGGGGGGTCCTACAATGAGCAGTTCTTC

J: TRBJ1-1
D: -
V: TRBV7-3
size: once
CDR3: CASSYQQNTEAFF
DNA: TGTGCCAGCAGCTACCAACAGAACACTGAAGCTTTCTTT

J: TRBJ2-1
D: -
V: TRBV7-2
size: -
CDR3: CASHWGTYNEQFF
DNA: TGTGCCAGCCACTGGGGGACCTACAATGAGCAGTTCTTC

J: TRBJ2-7
D: -
V: TRBV19
size: -
CDR3: CASRTVTPPYEQYF
DNA: TGTGCCAGTAGGACCGTGACACCACCCTACGAGCAGTACTTC

J: TRBJ1-1
D: TRBD1
V: TRBV6-1
size: -
CDR3: CASSDEGQKNTEAFF
DNA: TGTGCCAGCAGTGATGAGGGACAGAAGAACACTGAAGCTTTCTTT

J: TRBJ1-2
D: TRBD1
V: TRBV6-6
size: -
CDR3: CASRDSYNYGYTF
DNA: TGTGCCAGTCGGGACAGCTATAACTATGGCTACACCTTC

J: TRBJ1-1
D: -
V: TRBV4-1
size: -
CDR3: CASSPPGGSPWAAFF
DNA: TGCGCCAGCAGCCCGCCGGGAGGGTCCCCCTGGGCGGCTTTCTTT

J: TRBJ1-5
D: TRBD1
V: TRBV28
size: -
CDR3: CASSSRQGGNQPQHF
DNA: TGTGCCAGCAGTTCCCGACAGGGGGGCAATCAGCCCCAGCATTTT

J: TRBJ2-7
D: -
V: TRBV30
size: -
CDR3: CAWSSGVEQYF
DNA: TGTGCCTGGAGTTCAGGGGTCGAGCAGTACTTC

J: TRBJ2-2
D: TRBD1
V: TRBV5-1
size: -
CDR3: CASSHGQGGTGELFF
DNA: TGCGCCAGCAGCCACGGACAGGGTGGGACCGGGGAGCTGTTTTTT

J: TRBJ2-1
D: -
V: TRBV6-5
size: -
CDR3: CASSPGGEQFF
DNA: TGTGCCAGCAGCCCCGGAGGGGAGCAGTTCTTC

J: TRBJ1-1
D: TRBD1
V: TRBV6-6
size: few
CDR3: CASSYEGAKAEAFF
DNA: TGTGCCAGCAGTTACGAGGGGGCCAAGGCTGAAGCTTTCTTT

J: TRBJ2-3
D: -
V: TRBV3-1/TRBV3-2
size: -
CDR3: CASSFWRGRGTDTQYF
DNA: TGTGCCAGCAGCTTTTGGAGAGGAAGGGGCACAGATACGCAGTATTTT

J: TRBJ2-3
D: -
V: TRBV7-6
size: -
CDR3: CASSQGLSRSTDTQYF
DNA: TGTGCCAGCAGCCAGGGACTCTCACGGTCCACAGATACGCAGTATTTT

J: TRBJ2-7
D: TRBD1
V: TRBV19
size: -
CDR3: CASSGYRGINYEQYF
DNA: TGTGCCAGTAGTGGATACAGGGGAATCAACTACGAGCAGTACTTC

J: TRBJ1-6
D: -
V: TRBV16
size: -
CDR3: CASTDSSSGYNSPLHF
DNA: TGTGCCAGCACGGACAGTTCCTCGGGGTATAATTCACCCCTCCACTTT

J: TRBJ1-5
D: -
V: TRBV12-3/TRBV12-4
size: -
CDR3: CASSLAEAQPQHF
DNA: TGTGCCAGCAGTTTAGCGGAGGCTCAGCCCCAGCATTTT

J: TRBJ1-2
D: -
V: TRBV2
size: -
CDR3: CASSDTGSYGYTF
DNA: TGTGCCAGCAGCGACACAGGGAGCTATGGCTACACCTTC

J: TRBJ2-7
D: TRBD2
V: TRBV7-2
size: -
CDR3: CASSSSGGYEQYF
DNA: TGTGCCAGCAGCTCTAGCGGGGGATACGAGCAGTACTTC

J: TRBJ2-1
D: -
V: TRBV19
size: once
CDR3: CASSILTGDQTSRIF
DNA: TGTGCCAGTAGTATTTTAACAGGCGACCAGACGAGTAGGATCTTC

J: TRBJ1-4
D: -
V: TRBV12-5
size: -
CDR3: CASGPPGGDTNEKLFF
DNA: TGTGCTAGTGGTCCCCCTGGCGGGGATACTAATGAAAAACTGTTTTTT

J: TRBJ2-7
D: -
V: TRBV27
size: -
CDR3: CASSLLGQGLEQYF
DNA: TGTGCCAGCAGTTTACTCGGACAGGGACTAGAGCAGTACTTC

J: TRBJ1-5
D: -
V: TRBV19
size: -
CDR3: CASSSPFAGGQPQHF
DNA: TGTGCCAGTAGTTCCCCGTTCGCGGGGGGGCAGCCCCAGCATTTT